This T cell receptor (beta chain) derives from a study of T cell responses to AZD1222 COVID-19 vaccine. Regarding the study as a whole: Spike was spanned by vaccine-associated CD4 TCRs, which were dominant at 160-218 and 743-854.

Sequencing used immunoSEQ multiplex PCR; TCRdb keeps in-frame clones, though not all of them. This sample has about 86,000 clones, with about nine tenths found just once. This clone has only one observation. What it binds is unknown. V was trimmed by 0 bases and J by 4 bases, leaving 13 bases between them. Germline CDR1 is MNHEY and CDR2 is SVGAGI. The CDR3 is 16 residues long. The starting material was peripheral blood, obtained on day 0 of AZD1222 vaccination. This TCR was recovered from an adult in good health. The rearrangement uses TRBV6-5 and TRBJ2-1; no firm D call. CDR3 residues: CASSYSTEPFYNEQFF. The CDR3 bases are TGTGCCAGCAGTTACTCGACGGAACCATTTTACAATGAGCAGTTCTTC.